This T cell receptor beta chain was sequenced for a study of blood T cell repertoires in COVID-19. The data were produced by immunoSEQ multiplex PCR, yet TCRdb's version contains in-frame clones alone and is incomplete. The sample holds tens of thousands of clones, under 90% seen once. The source of this sequence is an older woman with acute or convalescent COVID-19. Material: peripheral blood.

CDR3 region: CASSQGRGLAGGEQFF. The CDR3 DNA sequence: TGTGCCAGCAGCCAAGGAAGGGGACTAGCGGGAGGTGAGCAGTTCTTC. V is TRBV14 and J is TRBJ2-1, with TRBD2 matching over 15 bases. V lost 1 base and J lost 9; bases outside the gene matches: 4. The CDR3 is made up of 16 amino acids. CDR1 SGHDN and CDR2 FVKESK come from the germline V gene.